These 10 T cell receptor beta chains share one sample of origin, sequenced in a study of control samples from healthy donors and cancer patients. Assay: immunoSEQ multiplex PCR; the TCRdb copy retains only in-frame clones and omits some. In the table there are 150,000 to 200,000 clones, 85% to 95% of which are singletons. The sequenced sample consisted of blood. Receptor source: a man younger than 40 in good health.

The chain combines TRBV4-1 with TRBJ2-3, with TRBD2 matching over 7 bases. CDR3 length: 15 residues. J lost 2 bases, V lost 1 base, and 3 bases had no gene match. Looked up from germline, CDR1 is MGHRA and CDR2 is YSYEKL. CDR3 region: CASSQASGLTDTQYF. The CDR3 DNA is TGCGCCAGCAGCCAAGCTAGCGGTCTCACAGATACGCAGTATTTT.

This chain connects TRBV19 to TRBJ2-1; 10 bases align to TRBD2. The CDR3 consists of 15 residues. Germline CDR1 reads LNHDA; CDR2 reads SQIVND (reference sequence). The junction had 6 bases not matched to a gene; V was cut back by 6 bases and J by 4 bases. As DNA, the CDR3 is TGTGCCAGTAGCCCGGGACTAGCGAGTTACAATGAGCAGTTCTTC. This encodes CASSPGLASYNEQFF. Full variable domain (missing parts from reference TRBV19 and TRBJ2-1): DGGITQSPKYLFRKEGQNVTLSCEQNLNHDAMYWYRQDPGQGLRLIYYSQIVNDFQKGDIAEGYSVSREKKESFPLTVTSAQKNPTAFYLCASSPGLASYNEQFFGPGTRLTVL.

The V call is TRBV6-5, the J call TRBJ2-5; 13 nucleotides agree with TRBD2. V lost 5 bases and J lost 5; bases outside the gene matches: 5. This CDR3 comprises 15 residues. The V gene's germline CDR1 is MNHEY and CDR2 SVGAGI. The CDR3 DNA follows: TGTGCCAGCAGTAGGACTAGCGGGGGTTCGGAGACCCAGTACTTC. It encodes CASSRTSGGSETQYF.

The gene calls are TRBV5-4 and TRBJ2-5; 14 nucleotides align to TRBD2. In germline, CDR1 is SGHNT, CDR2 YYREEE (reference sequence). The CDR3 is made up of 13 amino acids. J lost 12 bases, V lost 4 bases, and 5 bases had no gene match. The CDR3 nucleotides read TGTGCCAGCAGCGGGGGACTAGCGGGAGCTGAGTACTTC. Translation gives CASSGGLAGAEYF.

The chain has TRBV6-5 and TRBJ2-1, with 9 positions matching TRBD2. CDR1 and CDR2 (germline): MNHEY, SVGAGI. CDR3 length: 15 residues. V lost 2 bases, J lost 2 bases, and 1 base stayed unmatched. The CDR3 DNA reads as TGTGCCAGCAGTTACAGCGGGGGGACCTACAATGAGCAGTTCTTC. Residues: CASSYSGGTYNEQFF.

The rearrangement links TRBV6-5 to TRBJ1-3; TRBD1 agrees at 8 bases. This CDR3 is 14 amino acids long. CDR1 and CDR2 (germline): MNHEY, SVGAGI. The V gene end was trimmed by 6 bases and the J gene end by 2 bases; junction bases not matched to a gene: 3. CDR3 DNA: TGTGCCAGCAGCAGACAGGGGACTGGAAACACCATATATTTT. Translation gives CASSRQGTGNTIYF.

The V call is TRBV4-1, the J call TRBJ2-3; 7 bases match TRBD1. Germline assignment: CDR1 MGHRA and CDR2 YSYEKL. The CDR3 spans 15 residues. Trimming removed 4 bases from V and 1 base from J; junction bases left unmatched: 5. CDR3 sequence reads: CASSPRQGGTDTQYF. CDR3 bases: TGCGCCAGCAGCCCCCGACAGGGAGGCACAGATACGCAGTATTTT.

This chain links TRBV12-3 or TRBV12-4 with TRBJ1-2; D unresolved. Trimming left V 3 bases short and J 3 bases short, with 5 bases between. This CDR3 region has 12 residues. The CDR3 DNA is TGTGCCAGCAGTTTTCAGTACTATGGCTACACCTTC. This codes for CASSFQYYGYTF.

The CDR3 DNA follows: TGTGCCAGCAGCACCCTCGGGGGGGCAGGGACCGGGGAGCTGTTTTTT. This encodes CASSTLGGAGTGELFF. The chain uses TRBV7-2 and TRBJ2-2; 8 positions match TRBD2. CDR1 and CDR2 from the germline V gene are SGHTA and FQGNSA. V was clipped by 5 bases and J by 5 bases; unmatched bases: 10. CDR3 size: 16 residues.

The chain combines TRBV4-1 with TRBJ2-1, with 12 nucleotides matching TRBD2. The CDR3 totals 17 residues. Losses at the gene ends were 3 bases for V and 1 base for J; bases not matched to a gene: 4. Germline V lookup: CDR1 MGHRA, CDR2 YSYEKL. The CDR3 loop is CASSHLAGGASYNEQFF. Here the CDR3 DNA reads TGCGCCAGCAGCCACCTAGCGGGAGGGGCGTCCTACAATGAGCAGTTCTTC.